These 9 T cell receptor beta chains were all obtained from the same sample, sequenced in a study of cytomegalovirus exposure and HLA in healthy donors. PCR used 60 Vbeta primers and 13 Jbeta primers. Sequencing was performed with immunoSEQ multiplex PCR; in TCRdb, only in-frame clones are kept and a portion is missing. The sample carries about 120,000 clones, roughly 70% recorded once. Sequenced input: PBMCs. Every receptor here comes from a woman aged 45-60 years in good health and CMV-seropositive.

DNA of the CDR3: TGCGCCAGCAGCTTGGCCCCAGTCGTAAACTCCTACGAGCAGTACTTC. Translating it yields CASSLAPVVNSYEQYF. The chain combines TRBV5-1 with TRBJ2-7; D not resolved. V dropped 0 bases and J dropped 0 bases, with 13 bases sitting between them. CDR1 and CDR2 (germline): SGHRS, YFSETQ. The CDR3 is 16 amino acids. The full variable domain, rest sourced from reference TRBV5-1 and TRBJ2-7, is KAGVTQTPRYLIKTRGQQVTLSCSPISGHRSVSWYQQTPGQGLQFLFEYFSETQRNKGNFPGRFSGRQFSNSRSEMNVSTLELGDSALYLCASSLAPVVNSYEQYFGPGTRLTVT.

This rearrangement joins TRBV20-1 to TRBJ2-3, with unresolved D. From germline, CDR1 is DFQATT and CDR2 SNEGSKA (reference sequence). The CDR3 loop spans 9 amino acids. Trimming left V 6 bases short and J 8 bases short, with 6 bases between. The CDR3 DNA is TGCAGTGCCGGTTCTACGCAGTATTTT. Translating gives CSAGSTQYF.

A few counts support this clone. The rearrangement uses TRBV30 and TRBJ2-7; the D gene is possibly TRBD1 (5 bases). CDR3 length equals 13 residues. Germline CDR1 and CDR2: GTSNPN and SVGIG (reference sequence). Trimming pared 0 bases from V and 5 bases from J, leaving 11 bases between. The CDR3 nucleotides read TGTGCCTGGAGTGTGGACACATTAAACGAGCAGTACTTC. As protein: CAWSVDTLNEQYF.

This clone was recorded many times. The CDR3 nucleotides read TGTGCCAGTATCGGAGAGATAACCTCTGGAAACACCATATATTTT. It translates to CASIGEITSGNTIYF. The rearrangement uses TRBV19 and TRBJ1-3; D unresolved. CDR3 size: 15 residues. The V end was cut by 7 bases, the J end by 0 bases, with 13 bases between. The V gene's germline CDR1 is LNHDA and CDR2 SQIVND (reference sequence).

This clone was recorded only once. V and J are TRBV28 and TRBJ1-2; 8 nucleotides agree with TRBD1. Germline V lookup: CDR1 MDHEN, CDR2 SYDVKM. The CDR3 extends over 19 amino acids. With V trimmed by 5 bases and J by 4 bases, 21 bases remained unmatched. The CDR3 here is CASSGIAGGITSITYGYTF. CDR3 DNA: TGTGCCAGCAGTGGAATTGCAGGGGGCATAACGTCTATCACCTATGGCTACACCTTC.

This sequence joins TRBV5-1 and TRBJ2-1, with TRBD2 matching over 11 bases. CDR1 is SGHRS and CDR2 is YFSETQ in the germline V gene. The V segment lost 4 bases and the J segment 4 bases; nucleotides outside the gene matches: 7. This CDR3 is built from 16 residues. For the CDR3, the DNA is TGCGCCAGCAGCACGGAGACTAGCGGGGTGTACAATGAGCAGTTCTTC. This translates into CASSTETSGVYNEQFF.

The chain links TRBV6-4 to TRBJ2-2; D gene unclear. V lost 5 bases, J lost 1 base, and 8 bases lay in between. The CDR3 runs to 14 residues. Germline CDR1 is MRHNA and CDR2 is SNTAGT. CDR3 sequence: CASSQGGNTGELFF. CDR3 sequence (DNA): TGTGCCAGCAGTCAAGGCGGGAACACCGGGGAGCTGTTTTTT.

V is TRBV21-1 and J is TRBJ1-1; the table's D call, TRBD1, has no DNA check behind it. TRBV21-1 is flagged as a pseudogene. The CDR3 has 16 residues. CDR3 in amino acids: CASSKRGFTRGFEAFF. Here the CDR3 DNA reads TGTGCCAGCAGCAAAAGGGGGTTTACTAGGGGCTTTGAAGCTTTCTTT.

The chain uses TRBV4-3 and TRBJ2-3, with TRBD1 matching over 7 bases. The V and J ends lost 1 base and 4 bases, in that order; junction bases with no gene match: 8. CDR1 is LGHNA, CDR2 YSLEER, per germline. This CDR3 is built from 16 residues. The CDR3 DNA is TGCGCCAGCAGCCAAGGGGGTCGGGACAGCCCAGATACGCAGTATTTT. Protein product: CASSQGGRDSPDTQYF.